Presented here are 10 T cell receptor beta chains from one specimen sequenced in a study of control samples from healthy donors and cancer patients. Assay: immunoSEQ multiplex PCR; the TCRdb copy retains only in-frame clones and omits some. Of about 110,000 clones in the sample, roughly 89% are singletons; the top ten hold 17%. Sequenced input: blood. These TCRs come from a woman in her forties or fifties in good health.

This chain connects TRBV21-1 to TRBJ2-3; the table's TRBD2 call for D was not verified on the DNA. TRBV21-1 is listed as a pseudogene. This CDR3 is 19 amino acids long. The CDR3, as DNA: TGTGCCAGCAGCGACCAAAGGGGTGTCCCCGGGGGGCAGGGAGATACGCAGTATTTT. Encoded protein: CASSDQRGVPGGQGDTQYF.

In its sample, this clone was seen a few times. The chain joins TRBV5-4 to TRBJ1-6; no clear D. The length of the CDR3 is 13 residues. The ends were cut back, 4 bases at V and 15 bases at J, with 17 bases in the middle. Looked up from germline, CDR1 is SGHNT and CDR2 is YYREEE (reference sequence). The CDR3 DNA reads TGTGCCAGCAGCGCCGGAACCCCGTCAAGCCTCCACTTT. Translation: CASSAGTPSSLHF. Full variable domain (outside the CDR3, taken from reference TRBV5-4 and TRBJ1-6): ETGVTQSPTHLIKTRGQQVTLRCSSQSGHNTVSWYQQALGQGPQFIFQYYREEENGRGNFPPRFSGLQFPNYSSELNVNALELDDSALYLCASSAGTPSSLHFGNGTRLTVT.

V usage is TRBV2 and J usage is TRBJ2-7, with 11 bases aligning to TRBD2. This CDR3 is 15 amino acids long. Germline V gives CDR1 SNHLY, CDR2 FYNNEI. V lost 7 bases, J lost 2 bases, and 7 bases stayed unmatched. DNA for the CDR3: TGTGCCAGCACAAGGGGACTAGCGGACGCCTACGAGCAGTACTTC. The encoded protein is CASTRGLADAYEQYF.

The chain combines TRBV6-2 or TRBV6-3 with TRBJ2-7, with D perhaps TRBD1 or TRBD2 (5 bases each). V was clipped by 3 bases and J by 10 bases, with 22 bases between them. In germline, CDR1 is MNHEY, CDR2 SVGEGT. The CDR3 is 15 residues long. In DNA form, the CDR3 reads TGTGCCAGCAGTTATGGGACCACAGCGCTCAGGCCTCAGTACGTC. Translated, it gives CASSYGTTALRPQYV.

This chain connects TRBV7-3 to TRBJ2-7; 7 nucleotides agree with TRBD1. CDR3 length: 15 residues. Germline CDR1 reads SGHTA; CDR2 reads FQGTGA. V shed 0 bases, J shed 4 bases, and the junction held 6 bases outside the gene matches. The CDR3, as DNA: TGTGCCAGCAGCTTAACGACAGGGTATAGGTACGAGCAGTACTTC. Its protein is CASSLTTGYRYEQYF.

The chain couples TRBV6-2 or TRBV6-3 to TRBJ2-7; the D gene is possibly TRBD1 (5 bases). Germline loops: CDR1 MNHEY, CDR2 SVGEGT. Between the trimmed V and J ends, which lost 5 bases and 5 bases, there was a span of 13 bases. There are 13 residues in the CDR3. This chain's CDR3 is CASSIDSYHEQYV. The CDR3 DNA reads TGTGCCAGCAGTATTGACAGTTACCACGAGCAGTACGTC.

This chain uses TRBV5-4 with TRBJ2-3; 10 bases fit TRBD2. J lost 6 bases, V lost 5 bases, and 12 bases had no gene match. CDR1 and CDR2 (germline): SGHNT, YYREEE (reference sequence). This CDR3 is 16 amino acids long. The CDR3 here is CASSGGTSGKSDTQYF. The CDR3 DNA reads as TGTGCCAGCAGTGGGGGCACTAGCGGGAAATCCGATACGCAGTATTTT.

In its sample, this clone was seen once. The CDR3 region is CASSDYAGAGYTF. The CDR3 DNA reads as TGTGCCAGCAGTGACTACGCAGGGGCAGGCTACACCTTC. V usage is TRBV6-4 and J usage is TRBJ1-2; TRBD1 is a possible D gene (6 bases). V lost 1 base and J 8 bases, leaving 11 bases between the germline ends. Looked up from germline, CDR1 is MRHNA and CDR2 is SNTAGT. The CDR3 totals 13 residues.

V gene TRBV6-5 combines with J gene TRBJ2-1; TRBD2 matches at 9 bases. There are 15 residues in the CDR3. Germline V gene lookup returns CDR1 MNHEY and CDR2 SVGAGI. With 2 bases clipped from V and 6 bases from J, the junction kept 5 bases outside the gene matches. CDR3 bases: TGTGCCAGCAGTTACAACCTAGCGGGAATCAATGAGCAGTTCTTC. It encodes CASSYNLAGINEQFF.

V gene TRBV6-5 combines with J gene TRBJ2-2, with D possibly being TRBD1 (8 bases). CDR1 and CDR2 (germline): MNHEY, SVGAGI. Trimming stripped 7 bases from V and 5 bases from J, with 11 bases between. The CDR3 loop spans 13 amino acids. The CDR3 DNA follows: TGTGCCAGCAACAGGGGGGGAACCGGGGAGCTGTTTTTT. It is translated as CASNRGGTGELFF.